This TCR beta chain appears in the sequencing data of a study of blood T cells in healthy people across ages. A second roughly 7 to 12 cycle PCR used barcoded and J-beta primers. TCRdb ran MiXCR on the 5' RACE reads and lists one entry per CDR3 protein. This table has some 760,000 distinct CDR3 sequences, about 25% appearing once. Germline V gives CDR1 MNHEY, CDR2 SMNVEV (reference sequence). This CDR3 comprises 16 residues. There are a few counts of this clonotype. One end of the junction does not line up with germline, which may come from a read error. These sequences were also reported in another study, on T cells of mothers and their children.

This sequence originates from a boy aged 5-17 years in good health. The chain has TRBV27 and TRBJ2-1, with TRBD2 as a possible D gene (7 bases). The material sequenced was blood. DNA for the CDR3: TGTGCCAGCAGTTTAGCCGGGGGGCCCTCCTACGATGAGCAGTTCTTC. This codes for CASSLAGGPSYDEQFF.